The clone carrying this TCR beta chain was seen repeatedly, ten times or more. TCRdb fed the PCR reads into MiXCR, producing one record per CDR3 protein. Seen here are 40,000 to 45,000 distinct CDR3 sequences, about a quarter observed once, and the top ten hold around 0.96%. These data come from a study of molecular identifiers for immune sequencing clone quantification. V gave up 1 base and J gave up 3 bases, with 6 bases separating them. This CDR3 contains 13 residues. The V gene's germline CDR1 is SEHNR and CDR2 FQNEAQ (reference sequence). This TCR was recovered from a human donor in good health. Some libraries in this study had Jurkat cell RNA spiked in. Input material: naive CD8+ T cells from blood, with Jurkat cell RNA spiked in. The subset: FACS-sorted CD8+CD4-CCR7+CD45RA+ naive T cells. V usage is TRBV7-9 and J usage is TRBJ2-5, with D unclear. The CDR3 here is CASSLVGEETQYF. CDR3 nucleotides: TGTGCCAGCAGCTTAGTTGGAGAAGAGACCCAGTACTTC. Full variable domain (outside the CDR3, taken from reference TRBV7-9 and TRBJ2-5): DTGVSQNPRHKITKRGQNVTFRCDPISEHNRLYWYRQTLGQGPEFLTYFQNEAQLEKSRLLSDRFSAERPKGSFSTLEIQRTEQGDSAMYLCASSLVGEETQYFGPGTRLLVL.